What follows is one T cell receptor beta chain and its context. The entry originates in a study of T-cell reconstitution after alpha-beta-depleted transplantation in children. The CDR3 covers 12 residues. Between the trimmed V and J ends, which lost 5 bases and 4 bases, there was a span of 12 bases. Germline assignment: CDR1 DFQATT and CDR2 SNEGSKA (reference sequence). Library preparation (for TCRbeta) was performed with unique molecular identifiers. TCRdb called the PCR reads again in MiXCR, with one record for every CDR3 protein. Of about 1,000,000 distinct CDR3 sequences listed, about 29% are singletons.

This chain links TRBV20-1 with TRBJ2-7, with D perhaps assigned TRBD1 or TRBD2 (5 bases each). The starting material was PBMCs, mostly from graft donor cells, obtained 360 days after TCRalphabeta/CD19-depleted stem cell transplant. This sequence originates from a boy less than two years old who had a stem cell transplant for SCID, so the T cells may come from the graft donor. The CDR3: CSAWGTPYEQYF. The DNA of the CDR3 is TGCAGTGCTTGGGGGACCCCTTACGAGCAGTACTTC.